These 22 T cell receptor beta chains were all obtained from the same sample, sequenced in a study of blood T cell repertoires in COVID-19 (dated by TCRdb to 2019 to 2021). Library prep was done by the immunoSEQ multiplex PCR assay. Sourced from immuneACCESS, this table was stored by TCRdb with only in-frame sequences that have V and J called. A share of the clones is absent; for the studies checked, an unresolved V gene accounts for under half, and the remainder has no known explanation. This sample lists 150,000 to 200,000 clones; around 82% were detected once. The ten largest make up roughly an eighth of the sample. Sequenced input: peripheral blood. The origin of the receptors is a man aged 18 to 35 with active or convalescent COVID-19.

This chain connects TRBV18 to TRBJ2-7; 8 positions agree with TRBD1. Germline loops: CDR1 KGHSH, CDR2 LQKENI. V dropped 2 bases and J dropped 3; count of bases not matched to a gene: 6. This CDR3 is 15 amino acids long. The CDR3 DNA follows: TGTGCCAGCTCACCAGGACAGGGTTTGGGCTACGAGCAGTACTTC. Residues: CASSPGQGLGYEQYF.

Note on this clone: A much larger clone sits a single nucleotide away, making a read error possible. Here the CDR3 DNA reads TGTGCCAGCAGCCCCGGGACTAGCGACTCCTACGAGCAGTACTTC. As protein: CASSPGTSDSYEQYF. This chain joins TRBV2 and TRBJ2-7; 10 nucleotides agree with TRBD2. Germline V gene sequence: CDR1 SNHLY, CDR2 FYNNEI. The V and J ends lost 6 bases and 0 bases, in that order; junction bases with no gene match: 5. The CDR3 spans 15 residues.

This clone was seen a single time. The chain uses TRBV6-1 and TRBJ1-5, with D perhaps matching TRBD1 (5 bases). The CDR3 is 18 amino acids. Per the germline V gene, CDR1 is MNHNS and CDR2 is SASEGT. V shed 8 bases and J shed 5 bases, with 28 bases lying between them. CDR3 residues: CASCGRGLGGGSYQPQHF. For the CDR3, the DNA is TGTGCCAGCTGTGGTAGGGGCCTGGGTGGGGGGTCCTATCAGCCCCAGCATTTT.

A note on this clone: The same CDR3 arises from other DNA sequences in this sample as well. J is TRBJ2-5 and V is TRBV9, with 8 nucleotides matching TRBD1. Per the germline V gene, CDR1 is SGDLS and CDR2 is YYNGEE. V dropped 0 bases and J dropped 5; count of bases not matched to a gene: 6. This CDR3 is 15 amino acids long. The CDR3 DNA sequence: TGTGCCAGCAGCGTAGGGGCAGGGGGCCGGGAGACCCAGTACTTC. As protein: CASSVGAGGRETQYF. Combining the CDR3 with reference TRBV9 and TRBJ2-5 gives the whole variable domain DSGVTQTPKHLITATGQRVTLRCSPRSGDLSVYWYQQSLDQGLQFLIQYYNGEERAKGNILERFSAQQFPDLHSELNLSSLELGDSALYFCASSVGAGGRETQYFGPGTRLLVL.

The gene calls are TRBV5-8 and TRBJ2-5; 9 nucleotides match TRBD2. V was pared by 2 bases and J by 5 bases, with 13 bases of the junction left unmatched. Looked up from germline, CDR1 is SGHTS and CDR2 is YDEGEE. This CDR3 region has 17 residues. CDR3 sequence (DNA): TGTGCCAGCAGCTTAAACGTAGTAGCGGGGGTCTGGGAGACCCAGTACTTC. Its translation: CASSLNVVAGVWETQYF.

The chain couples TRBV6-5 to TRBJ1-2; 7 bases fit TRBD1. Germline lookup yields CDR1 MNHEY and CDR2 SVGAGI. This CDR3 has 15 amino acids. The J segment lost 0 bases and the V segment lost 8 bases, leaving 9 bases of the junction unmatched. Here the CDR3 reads CASLKGGTANYGYTF. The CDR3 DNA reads TGTGCCAGCTTAAAAGGGGGGACAGCTAACTATGGCTACACCTTC.

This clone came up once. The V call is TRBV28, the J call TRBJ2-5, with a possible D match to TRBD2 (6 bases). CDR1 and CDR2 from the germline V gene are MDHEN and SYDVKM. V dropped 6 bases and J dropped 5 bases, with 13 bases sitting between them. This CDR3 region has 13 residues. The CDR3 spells CASSRGTHETQYF. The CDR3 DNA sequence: TGTGCCAGCAGCCGGGGGACCCACGAGACCCAGTACTTC. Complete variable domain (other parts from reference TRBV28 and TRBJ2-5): DVKVTQSSRYLVKRTGEKVFLECVQDMDHENMFWYRQDPGLGLRLIYFSYDVKMKEKGDIPEGYSVSREKKERFSLILESASTNQTSMYLCASSRGTHETQYFGPGTRLLVL.

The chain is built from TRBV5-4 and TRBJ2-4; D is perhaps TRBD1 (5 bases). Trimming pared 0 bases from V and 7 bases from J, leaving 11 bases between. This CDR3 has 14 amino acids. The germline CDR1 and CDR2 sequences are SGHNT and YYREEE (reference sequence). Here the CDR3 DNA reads TGTGCCAGCAGCTTGGAGCGTCAGGGCAACATTCAGTACTTC. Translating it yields CASSLERQGNIQYF. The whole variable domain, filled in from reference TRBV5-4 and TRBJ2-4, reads ETGVTQSPTHLIKTRGQQVTLRCSSQSGHNTVSWYQQALGQGPQFIFQYYREEENGRGNFPPRFSGLQFPNYSSELNVNALELDDSALYLCASSLERQGNIQYFGAGTRLSVL.

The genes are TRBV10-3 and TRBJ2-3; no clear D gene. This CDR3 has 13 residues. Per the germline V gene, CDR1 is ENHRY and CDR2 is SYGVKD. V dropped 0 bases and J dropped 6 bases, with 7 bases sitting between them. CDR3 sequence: CAISESQADTQYF. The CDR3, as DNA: TGTGCCATCAGTGAGTCTCAGGCGGATACGCAGTATTTT.

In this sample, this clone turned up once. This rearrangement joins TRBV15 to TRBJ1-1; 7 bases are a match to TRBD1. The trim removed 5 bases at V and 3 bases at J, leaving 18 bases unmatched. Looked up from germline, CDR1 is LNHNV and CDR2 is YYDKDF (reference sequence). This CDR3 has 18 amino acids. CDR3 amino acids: CATSGDRVQRVLDTEAFF. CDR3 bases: TGTGCCACCAGCGGCGACAGGGTACAGCGGGTCTTGGACACTGAAGCTTTCTTT.

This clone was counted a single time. The DNA of the CDR3 is TGCGCCAGCAGCTTGGAGGTCGGGGAAAAACTGTTTTTT. Translation: CASSLEVGEKLFF. This chain connects TRBV5-1 to TRBJ1-4; no reliable D call. This CDR3 is 13 amino acids long. CDR1 and CDR2 (germline): SGHRS, YFSETQ. V was clipped by 0 bases and J by 8 bases, with 8 bases between them.

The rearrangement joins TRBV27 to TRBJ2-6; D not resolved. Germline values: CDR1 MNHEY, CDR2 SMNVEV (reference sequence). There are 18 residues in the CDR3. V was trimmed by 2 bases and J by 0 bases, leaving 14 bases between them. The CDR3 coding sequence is TGTGCCAGCAGTTTAGAGAGTACTTATTTCTCTGGGGCCAACGTCCTGACTTTC. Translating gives CASSLESTYFSGANVLTF. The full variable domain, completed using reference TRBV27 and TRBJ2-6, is EAQVTQNPRYLITVTGKKLTVTCSQNMNHEYMSWYRQDPGLGLRQIYYSMNVEVTDKGDVPEGYKVSRKEKRNFPLILESPSPNQTSLYFCASSLESTYFSGANVLTFGAGSRLTVL.

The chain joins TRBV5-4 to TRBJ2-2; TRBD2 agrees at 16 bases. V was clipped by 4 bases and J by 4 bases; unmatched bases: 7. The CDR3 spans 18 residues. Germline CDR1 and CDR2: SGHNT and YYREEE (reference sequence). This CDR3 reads CASSKGLAGGLSTGELFF. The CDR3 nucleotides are TGTGCCAGCAGCAAGGGACTAGCGGGAGGGCTGAGCACCGGGGAGCTGTTTTTT.

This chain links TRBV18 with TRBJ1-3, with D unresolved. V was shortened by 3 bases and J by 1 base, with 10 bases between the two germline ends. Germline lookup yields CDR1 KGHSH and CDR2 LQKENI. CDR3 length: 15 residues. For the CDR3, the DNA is TGTGCCAGCTCACCGGGTAGCCGGTCTGGAAACACCATATATTTT. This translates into CASSPGSRSGNTIYF.

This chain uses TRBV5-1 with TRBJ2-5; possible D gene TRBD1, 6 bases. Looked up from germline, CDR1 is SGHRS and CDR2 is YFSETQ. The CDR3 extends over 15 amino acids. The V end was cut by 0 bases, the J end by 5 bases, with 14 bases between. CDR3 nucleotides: TGCGCCAGCAGCTTGGCGGCAGGGGTGCGGGAGACCCAGTACTTC. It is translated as CASSLAAGVRETQYF.

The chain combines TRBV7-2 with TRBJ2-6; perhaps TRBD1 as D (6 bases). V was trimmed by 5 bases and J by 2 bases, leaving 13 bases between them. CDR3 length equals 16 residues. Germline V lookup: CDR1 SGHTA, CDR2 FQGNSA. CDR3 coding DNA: TGTGCCAGCAGCCTAGACAGGTTCCCTGGGGCCAACGTCCTGACTTTC. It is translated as CASSLDRFPGANVLTF.

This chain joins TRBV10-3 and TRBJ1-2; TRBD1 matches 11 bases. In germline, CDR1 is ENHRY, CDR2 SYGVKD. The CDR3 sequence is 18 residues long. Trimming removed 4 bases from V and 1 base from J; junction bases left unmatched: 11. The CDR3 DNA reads TGTGCCATCAGTGTCCGGGGAGGACAGGGGGCGCTTAACTATGGCTACACCTTC. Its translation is CAISVRGGQGALNYGYTF.

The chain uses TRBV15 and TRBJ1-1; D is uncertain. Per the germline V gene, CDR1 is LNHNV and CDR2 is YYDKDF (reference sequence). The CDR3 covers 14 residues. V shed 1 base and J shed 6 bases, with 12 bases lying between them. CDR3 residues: CATSRGEGGSEAFF. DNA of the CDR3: TGTGCCACCAGCAGAGGCGAGGGAGGCTCTGAAGCTTTCTTT.

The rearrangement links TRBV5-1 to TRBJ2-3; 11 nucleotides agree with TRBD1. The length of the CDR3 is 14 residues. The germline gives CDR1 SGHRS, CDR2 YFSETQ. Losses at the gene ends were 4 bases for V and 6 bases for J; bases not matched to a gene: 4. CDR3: CASSKGQGDDTQYF. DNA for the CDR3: TGCGCCAGCAGCAAGGGACAGGGGGACGATACGCAGTATTTT.

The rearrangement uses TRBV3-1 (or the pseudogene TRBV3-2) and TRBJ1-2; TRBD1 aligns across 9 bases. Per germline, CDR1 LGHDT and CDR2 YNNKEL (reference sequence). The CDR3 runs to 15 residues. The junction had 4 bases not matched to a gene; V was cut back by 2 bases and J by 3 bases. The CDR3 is CASSQTGGAYYGYTF. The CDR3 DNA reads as TGTGCCAGCAGCCAAACAGGGGGCGCGTACTATGGCTACACCTTC.

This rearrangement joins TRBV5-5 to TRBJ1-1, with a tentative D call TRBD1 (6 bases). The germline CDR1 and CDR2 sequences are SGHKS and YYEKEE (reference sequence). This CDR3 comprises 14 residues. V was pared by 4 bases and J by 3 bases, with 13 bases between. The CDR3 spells CASSIQGRDTEAFF. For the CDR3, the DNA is TGTGCCAGCAGCATACAGGGAAGGGACACTGAAGCTTTCTTT.

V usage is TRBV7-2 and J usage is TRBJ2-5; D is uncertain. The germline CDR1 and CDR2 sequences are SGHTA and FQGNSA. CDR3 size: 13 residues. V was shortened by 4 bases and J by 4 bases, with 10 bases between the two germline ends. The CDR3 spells CASSYSRSETQYF. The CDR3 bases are TGTGCCAGCAGCTATTCTAGGTCAGAGACCCAGTACTTC.